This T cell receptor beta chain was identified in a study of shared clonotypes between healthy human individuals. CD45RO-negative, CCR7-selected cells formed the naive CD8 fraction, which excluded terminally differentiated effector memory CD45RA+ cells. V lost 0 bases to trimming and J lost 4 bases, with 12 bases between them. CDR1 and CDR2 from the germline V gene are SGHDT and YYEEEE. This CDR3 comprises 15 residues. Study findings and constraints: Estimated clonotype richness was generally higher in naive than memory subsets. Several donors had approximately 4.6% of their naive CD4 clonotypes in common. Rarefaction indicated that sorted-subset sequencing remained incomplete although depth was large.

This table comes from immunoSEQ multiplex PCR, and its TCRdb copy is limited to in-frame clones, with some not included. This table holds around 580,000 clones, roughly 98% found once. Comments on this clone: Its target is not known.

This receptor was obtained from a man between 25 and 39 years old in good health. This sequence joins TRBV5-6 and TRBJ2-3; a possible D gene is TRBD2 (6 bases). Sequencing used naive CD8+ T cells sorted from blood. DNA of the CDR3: TGTGCCAGCAGCTTGGTTGGCGGGGTTTCAGATACGCAGTATTTT. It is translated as CASSLVGGVSDTQYF. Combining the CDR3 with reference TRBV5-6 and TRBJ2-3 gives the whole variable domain DAGVTQSPTHLIKTRGQQVTLRCSPKSGHDTVSWYQQALGQGPQFIFQYYEEEERQRGNFPDRFSGHQFPNYSSELNVNALLLGDSALYLCASSLVGGVSDTQYFGPGTRLTVL.